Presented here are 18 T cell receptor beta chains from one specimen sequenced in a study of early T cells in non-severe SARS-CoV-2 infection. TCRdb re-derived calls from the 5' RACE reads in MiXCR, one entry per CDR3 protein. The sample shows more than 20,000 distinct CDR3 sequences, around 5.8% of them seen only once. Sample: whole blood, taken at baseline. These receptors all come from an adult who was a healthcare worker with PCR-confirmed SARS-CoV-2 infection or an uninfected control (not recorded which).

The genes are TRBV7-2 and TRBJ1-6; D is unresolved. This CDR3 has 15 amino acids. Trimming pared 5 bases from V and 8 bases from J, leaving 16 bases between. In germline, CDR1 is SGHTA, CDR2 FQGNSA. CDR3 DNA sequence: TGTGCCAGCAGCCCCACGCGGGCTGGGGATTCACCCCTCCACTTT. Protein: CASSPTRAGDSPLHF.

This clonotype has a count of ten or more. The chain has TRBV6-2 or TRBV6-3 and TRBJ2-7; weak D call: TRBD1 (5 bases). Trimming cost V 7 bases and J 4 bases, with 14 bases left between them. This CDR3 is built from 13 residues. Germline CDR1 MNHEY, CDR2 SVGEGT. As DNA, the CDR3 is TGTGCCAGCACCCCAGACAGTCTATACGAGCAGTACTTC. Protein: CASTPDSLYEQYF.

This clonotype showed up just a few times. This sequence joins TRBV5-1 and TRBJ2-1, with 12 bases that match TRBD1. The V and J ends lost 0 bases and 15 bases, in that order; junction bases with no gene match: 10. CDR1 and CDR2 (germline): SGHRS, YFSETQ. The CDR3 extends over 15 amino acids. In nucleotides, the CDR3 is TGCGCCAGCAGCTTGGCCGAAGTCGGGACAGGGGGCCCGTTCTTC. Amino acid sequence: CASSLAEVGTGGPFF.

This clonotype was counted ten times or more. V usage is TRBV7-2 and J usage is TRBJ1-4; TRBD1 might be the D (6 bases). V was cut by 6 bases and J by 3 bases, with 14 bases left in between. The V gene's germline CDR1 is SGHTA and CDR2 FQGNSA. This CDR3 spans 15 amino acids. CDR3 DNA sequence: TGTGCCAGCAGGTTAACGGGGGCACCTAATGAAAAACTGTTTTTT. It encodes CASRLTGAPNEKLFF.

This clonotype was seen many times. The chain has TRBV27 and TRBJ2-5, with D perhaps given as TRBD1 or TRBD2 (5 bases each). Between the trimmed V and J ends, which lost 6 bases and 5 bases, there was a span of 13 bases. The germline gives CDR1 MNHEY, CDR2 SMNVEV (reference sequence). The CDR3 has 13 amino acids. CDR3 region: CASRNRRWETQYF. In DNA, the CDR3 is TGTGCCAGCAGAAACAGGAGGTGGGAGACCCAGTACTTC.

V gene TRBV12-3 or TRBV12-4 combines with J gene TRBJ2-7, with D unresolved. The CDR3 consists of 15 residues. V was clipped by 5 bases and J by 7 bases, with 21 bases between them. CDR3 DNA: TGTGCCAGCAGTCCAGGCCACAGTTCCCTGAAGGAGCAGTACTTC. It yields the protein CASSPGHSSLKEQYF.

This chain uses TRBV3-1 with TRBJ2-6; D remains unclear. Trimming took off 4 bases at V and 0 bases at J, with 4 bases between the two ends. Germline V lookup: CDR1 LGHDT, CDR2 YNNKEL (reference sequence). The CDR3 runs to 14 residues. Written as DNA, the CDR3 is TGTGCCAGCAGCCTTCGCTCTGGGGCCAACGTCCTGACTTTC. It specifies CASSLRSGANVLTF. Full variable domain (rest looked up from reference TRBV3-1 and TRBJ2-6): DTAVSQTPKYLVTQMGNDKSIKCEQNLGHDTMYWYKQDSKKFLKIMFSYNNKELIINETVPNRFSPKSPDKAHLNLHINSLELGDSAVYFCASSLRSGANVLTFGAGSRLTVL.

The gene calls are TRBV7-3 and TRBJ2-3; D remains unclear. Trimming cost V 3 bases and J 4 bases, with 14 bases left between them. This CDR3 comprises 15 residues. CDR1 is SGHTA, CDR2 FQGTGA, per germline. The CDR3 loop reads CASSLQVSRSDTQYF. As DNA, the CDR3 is TGTGCCAGCAGCTTGCAGGTTTCAAGGTCAGATACGCAGTATTTT.

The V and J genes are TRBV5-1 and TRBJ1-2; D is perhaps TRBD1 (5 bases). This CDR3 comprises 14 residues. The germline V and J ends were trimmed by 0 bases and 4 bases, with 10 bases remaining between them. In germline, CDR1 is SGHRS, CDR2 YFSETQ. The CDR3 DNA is TGCGCCAGCAGCTTGGGGGACGGCCCCTATGGCTACACCTTC. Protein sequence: CASSLGDGPYGYTF.

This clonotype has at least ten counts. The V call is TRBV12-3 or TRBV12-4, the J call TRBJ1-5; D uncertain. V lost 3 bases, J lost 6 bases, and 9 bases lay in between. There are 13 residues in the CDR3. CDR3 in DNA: TGTGCCAGCAGTTTTGGGATAATTCAGCCCCAGCATTTT. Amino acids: CASSFGIIQPQHF.

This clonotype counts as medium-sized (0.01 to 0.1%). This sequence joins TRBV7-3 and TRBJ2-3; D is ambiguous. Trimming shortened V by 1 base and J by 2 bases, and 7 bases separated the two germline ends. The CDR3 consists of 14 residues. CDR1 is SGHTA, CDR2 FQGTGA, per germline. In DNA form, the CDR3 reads TGTGCCAGCAGCTTAAGGTGGGACACAGATACGCAGTATTTT. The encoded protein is CASSLRWDTDTQYF.

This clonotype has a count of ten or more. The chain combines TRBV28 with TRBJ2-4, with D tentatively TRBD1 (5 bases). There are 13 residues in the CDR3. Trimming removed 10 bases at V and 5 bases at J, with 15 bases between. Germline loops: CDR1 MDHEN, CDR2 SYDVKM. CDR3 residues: CAIRVGRQNIQYF. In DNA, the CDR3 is TGTGCCATCAGGGTTGGAAGACAAAACATTCAGTACTTC.

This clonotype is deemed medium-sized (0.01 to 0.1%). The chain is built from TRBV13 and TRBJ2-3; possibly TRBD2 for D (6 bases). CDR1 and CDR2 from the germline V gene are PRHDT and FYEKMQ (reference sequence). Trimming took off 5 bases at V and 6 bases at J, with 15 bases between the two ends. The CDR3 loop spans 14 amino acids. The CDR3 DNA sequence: TGTGCCAGCAGCCTGACAGACCTAGCGGATACGCAGTATTTT. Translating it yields CASSLTDLADTQYF.

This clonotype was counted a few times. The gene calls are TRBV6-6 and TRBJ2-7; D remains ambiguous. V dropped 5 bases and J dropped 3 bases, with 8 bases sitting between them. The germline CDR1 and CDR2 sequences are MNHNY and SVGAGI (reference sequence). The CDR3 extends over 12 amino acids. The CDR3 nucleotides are TGTGCCAGCAGTGGGTCCGACTACGAGCAGTACTTC. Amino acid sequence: CASSGSDYEQYF.

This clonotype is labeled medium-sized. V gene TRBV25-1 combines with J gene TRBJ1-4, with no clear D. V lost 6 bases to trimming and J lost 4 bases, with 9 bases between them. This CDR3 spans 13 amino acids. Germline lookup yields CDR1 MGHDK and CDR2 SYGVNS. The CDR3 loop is CASRKDYNEKLFF. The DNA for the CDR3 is TGTGCCAGCAGAAAGGACTATAATGAAAAACTGTTTTTT.

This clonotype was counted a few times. CDR3 region: CASSVRQNNSPLHF. The DNA for the CDR3 is TGTGCCAGCAGCGTAAGGCAGAATAATTCACCCCTCCACTTT. This sequence joins TRBV9 and TRBJ1-6; unclear D gene. CDR1 is SGDLS, CDR2 YYNGEE, per germline. The V gene lost 1 base and the J gene lost 5 bases, with 7 bases spanning the gap. This CDR3 is built from 14 residues.

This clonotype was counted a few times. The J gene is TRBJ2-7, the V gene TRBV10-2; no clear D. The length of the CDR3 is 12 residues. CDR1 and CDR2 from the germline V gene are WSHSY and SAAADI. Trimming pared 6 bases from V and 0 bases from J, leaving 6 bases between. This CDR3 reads CASRDPSYEQYF. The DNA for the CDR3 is TGCGCCAGCAGGGATCCCTCCTACGAGCAGTACTTC.

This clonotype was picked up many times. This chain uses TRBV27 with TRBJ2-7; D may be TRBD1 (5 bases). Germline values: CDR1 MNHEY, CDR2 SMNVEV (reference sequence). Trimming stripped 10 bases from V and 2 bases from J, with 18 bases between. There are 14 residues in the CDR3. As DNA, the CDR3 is TGTGCCACAGCCTCACAAGGGGTAACCTACGAGCAGTACTTC. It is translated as CATASQGVTYEQYF.